A single sample gave rise to the 24 T cell receptor beta chains below, sequenced in a study of cytomegalovirus exposure and HLA in healthy donors. The PCR made use of 60 Vbeta and 13 Jbeta primers. Sequencing used immunoSEQ multiplex PCR; TCRdb keeps in-frame clones, though not all of them. The repertoire holds some 160,000 clones, with 65% to 85% as singletons. Sequenced material: PBMCs. The receptors originated from a male donor in good health and CMV-seropositive.

The chain's CDR3 is CASSIKFGTGLSGANVLTF. The CDR3 DNA is TGTGCCAGTAGTATAAAATTCGGGACAGGGTTATCTGGGGCCAACGTCCTGACTTTC. The chain carries TRBV19 and TRBJ2-6; 9 bases are shared with TRBD1. Per the germline V gene, CDR1 is LNHDA and CDR2 is SQIVND (reference sequence). V shed 2 bases and J 1 base; nucleotides not matched to a gene: 9. This CDR3 is 19 amino acids long.

This rearrangement joins TRBV7-8 to TRBJ2-2, with TRBD2 matching over 9 bases. The CDR3 loop spans 16 amino acids. V dropped 3 bases and J dropped 0; count of bases not matched to a gene: 2. The V gene's germline CDR1 is SGHVS and CDR2 FQNEAQ. The CDR3 region is CASSFPSGANTGELFF. The DNA of the CDR3 is TGTGCCAGCAGCTTCCCTAGCGGGGCGAACACCGGGGAGCTGTTTTTT. Variable domain in full (rest from reference TRBV7-8 and TRBJ2-2): GAGVSQSPRYKVAKRGQDVALRCDPISGHVSLFWYQQALGQGPEFLTYFQNEAQLDKSGLPSDRFFAERPEGSVSTLKIQRTQQEDSAVYLCASSFPSGANTGELFFGEGSRLTVL.

The V and J genes are TRBV25-1 and TRBJ2-1, with 7 positions matching TRBD2. Germline V gene sequence: CDR1 MGHDK, CDR2 SYGVNS. The CDR3 is 15 residues long. The V and J ends lost 3 bases and 4 bases, in that order; junction bases with no gene match: 6. In DNA, the CDR3 is TGTGCCAGCAGTGAGGGGAGGGGAGGGTACAATGAGCAGTTCTTC. It codes for CASSEGRGGYNEQFF. The full variable domain, in which reference TRBV25-1 and TRBJ2-1 provide the parts outside the CDR3, is EADIYQTPRYLVIGTGKKITLECSQTMGHDKMYWYQQDPGMELHLIHYSYGVNSTEKGDLSSESTVSRIRTEHFPLTLESARPSHTSQYLCASSEGRGGYNEQFFGPGTRLTVL.

The chain couples TRBV28 to TRBJ2-5, with 8 bases that match TRBD1. The germline V gene has CDR1 MDHEN and CDR2 SYDVKM. The CDR3 sequence is 15 residues long. After removal of 4 bases from V and 3 bases from J, the junction contained 7 bases not matched to a gene. The CDR3 coding sequence is TGTGCCAGCAGTTCCACGGACAGGGCCAAAGAGACCCAGTACTTC. It codes for CASSSTDRAKETQYF.

The genes are TRBV5-4 and TRBJ2-2; 12 bases map to TRBD2. The CDR3 runs 15 residues. Germline V gives CDR1 SGHNT, CDR2 YYREEE (reference sequence). Losses at the gene ends were 7 bases for V and 7 bases for J; bases not matched to a gene: 8. CDR3 DNA: TGTGCCAGCGGTCTAGCGGGAGGGCCTGGCGGGGAGCTGTTTTTT. As protein: CASGLAGGPGGELFF.

The V gene is TRBV28, the J gene TRBJ2-3, with a possible D match to TRBD1 (6 bases). Germline assignment: CDR1 MDHEN and CDR2 SYDVKM. V was pared by 7 bases and J by 3 bases, with 26 bases between. The length of the CDR3 is 18 residues. The CDR3 region has the DNA TGTGCCAGCACTCCCCCAGGGGTAGCAACCCCCGGGACAGATACGCAGTATTTT. This codes for CASTPPGVATPGTDTQYF.

The chain joins TRBV6-5 to TRBJ2-2, with D tentatively TRBD2 (5 bases). The CDR3 totals 14 residues. The germline V gene has CDR1 MNHEY and CDR2 SVGAGI. V dropped 2 bases and J dropped 7 bases, with 11 bases sitting between them. CDR3 sequence: CASSYREYGGELFF. DNA of the CDR3: TGTGCCAGCAGTTACAGGGAGTACGGCGGGGAGCTGTTTTTT.

The chain links TRBV5-1 to TRBJ2-1; D may be TRBD1 (6 bases). Germline V gene sequence: CDR1 SGHRS, CDR2 YFSETQ. The CDR3 runs 16 residues. The germline V and J ends were trimmed by 3 bases and 0 bases, with 13 bases remaining between them. The CDR3 nucleotides read TGCGCCAGCAGCTGGGACACAGGGCCCTCCTACAATGAGCAGTTCTTC. It yields the protein CASSWDTGPSYNEQFF.

This sequence joins TRBV6-6 and TRBJ1-6; D perhaps matches TRBD1 (5 bases). Trimming removed 2 bases from V and 4 bases from J, with 9 bases in between. Looked up from germline, CDR1 is MNHNY and CDR2 is SVGAGI (reference sequence). This CDR3 comprises 15 residues. In nucleotides, the CDR3 is TGTGCCAGCAGTTACGACAGACTTTATAATTCACCCCTCCACTTT. It yields the protein CASSYDRLYNSPLHF.

This clone showed up just a few times. Mismatch with germline at one junction end may stem from a read error. This sample includes further DNA sequences coding for the same CDR3. The V and J genes are TRBV6-4 and TRBJ1-6; D remains unclear. Per germline, CDR1 MRHNA and CDR2 SNTAGT. The CDR3 consists of 14 residues. For the CDR3, the DNA is TGTGCCACCAGTGACAACCGGGAGAATTCACCCCTCCACTTT. Amino acid sequence: CATSDNRENSPLHF.

This clone was observed a few times. CDR3 sequence reads: CASSSGQGFSYTF. The CDR3 DNA sequence: TGTGCCAGCAGTTCTGGACAGGGGTTTAGCTACACCTTC. The chain uses TRBV6-5 and TRBJ1-2; TRBD1 matches at 9 bases. CDR1 and CDR2 (germline): MNHEY, SVGAGI. The V segment lost 4 bases and the J segment 9 bases; nucleotides outside the gene matches: 6. This CDR3 is built from 13 residues.

As to this clone: An end of the junction does not agree with germline; a read error may underlie this. This chain links TRBV28 with TRBJ1-2, with 7 bases lining up with TRBD1. The CDR3 spans 12 residues. Germline-derived CDR1 and CDR2 are MDHEN and SYDVKM. This CDR3 reads CASTWGNRGYYF. The CDR3 DNA sequence: TGTGCCAGCACCTGGGGGAACAGGGGCTACTACTTC.

This sequence joins TRBV27 and TRBJ1-1, with D perhaps TRBD1 (6 bases). CDR3 length equals 17 residues. Deletions cut 2 bases from V and 0 bases from J, with 16 bases between. Germline V lookup: CDR1 MNHEY, CDR2 SMNVEV (reference sequence). In DNA form, the CDR3 reads TGTGCCAGCAGTTTAGGGGGCGGGAGGTATGTGAACACTGAAGCTTTCTTT. Its protein is CASSLGGGRYVNTEAFF.

V usage is TRBV7-2 and J usage is TRBJ1-5; 7 positions match TRBD1. V shed 8 bases, J shed 5 bases, and the junction held 6 bases outside the gene matches. Germline lookup yields CDR1 SGHTA and CDR2 FQGNSA. There are 13 residues in the CDR3. CDR3 DNA sequence: TGTGCCAGCGGACCGGACAGGTATCAGCCCCAGCATTTT. This encodes CASGPDRYQPQHF.

The rearrangement uses TRBV11-3 and TRBJ2-3, with 8 bases fitting TRBD1. There are 14 residues in the CDR3. V lost 5 bases, J lost 4 bases, and 5 bases stayed unmatched. Germline V lookup: CDR1 SGHNT, CDR2 YENEEA. The CDR3 loop is CASSARGPADTQYF. The CDR3, as DNA: TGTGCCAGCAGCGCCAGGGGGCCCGCAGATACGCAGTATTTT.

V gene TRBV5-1 combines with J gene TRBJ2-5; no reliable D call. This CDR3 has 14 residues. CDR1 and CDR2 (germline): SGHRS, YFSETQ. Between the trimmed V and J ends, which lost 0 bases and 1 base, there was a span of 7 bases. The CDR3 bases are TGCGCCAGCAGCTTGGCAGGTGCCCAAGAGACCCAGTACTTC. This gives the protein CASSLAGAQETQYF.

The table lists this clone with a few counts. The chain recombines TRBV7-2 with TRBJ2-7; 11 nucleotides match TRBD2. V was pared by 5 bases and J by 0 bases, with 12 bases of the junction left unmatched. This CDR3 has 18 residues. Germline loops: CDR1 SGHTA, CDR2 FQGNSA. Written as DNA, the CDR3 is TGTGCCAGCAGCACTCGGACTAGCGGGCCGGCAGCCTCCTACGAGCAGTACTTC. It codes for CASSTRTSGPAASYEQYF.

This clone has just a few counts. The CDR3 bases are TGCGCCAGCAGCTTGGAACAGGGGGAGTACGAGCAGTACTTC. It encodes CASSLEQGEYEQYF. The J gene is TRBJ2-7, the V gene TRBV5-1; 8 bases fit TRBD1. Germline-derived CDR1 and CDR2 are SGHRS and YFSETQ. Trimming at V came to 0 bases and at J to 4 bases, leaving 3 bases not matched to a gene. This CDR3 is 14 amino acids long.

This clone appeared once. V usage is TRBV6-5 and J usage is TRBJ2-1, with 7 bases matching TRBD2. The CDR3 extends over 15 amino acids. The germline V gene encodes CDR1 MNHEY and CDR2 SVGAGI. Trimming cost V 6 bases and J 6 bases; bases outside gene matches: 11. For the CDR3, the DNA is TGTGCCAGCAGCCAGGCTAGCGGACCTGTCAATGAGCAGTTCTTC. This encodes CASSQASGPVNEQFF.

This clone has only a few counts. The chain joins TRBV5-4 to TRBJ2-2; maybe TRBD2 (5 bases). CDR1 is SGHNT and CDR2 is YYREEE in the germline V gene (reference sequence). CDR3 size: 16 residues. V was shortened by 0 bases and J by 6 bases, with 15 bases between the two germline ends. The DNA of the CDR3 is TGTGCCAGCAGCTTGGCCCTCCTCCCGGGGTCCGGGGAGCTGTTTTTT. This encodes CASSLALLPGSGELFF.

The chain couples TRBV30 to TRBJ1-5; D gene unclear. Germline V CDR1 and CDR2: GTSNPN, SVGIG (reference sequence). The CDR3 contains 13 residues. The V and J ends lost 2 bases and 6 bases respectively, with 11 bases between them. The CDR3 nucleotides are TGTGCCTGGAGTCCCGGGGAGGTTCAGCCCCAGCATTTT. Translation gives CAWSPGEVQPQHF.

The chain is built from TRBV7-3 and TRBJ1-4; possibly TRBD1 for D (6 bases). This CDR3 contains 16 residues. Germline-derived CDR1 and CDR2 are SGHTA and FQGTGA. The ends were cut back, 5 bases at V and 8 bases at J, with 21 bases in the middle. The CDR3 here is CASSRRGGPGHEKLFF. CDR3 nucleotides: TGTGCCAGCAGCCGAAGGGGGGGGCCAGGGCACGAAAAACTGTTTTTT. Full variable domain (outside the CDR3, taken from reference TRBV7-3 and TRBJ1-4): GAGVSQTPSNKVTEKGKYVELRCDPISGHTALYWYRQSLGQGPEFLIYFQGTGAADDSGLPNDRFFAVRPEGSVSTLKIQRTERGDSAVYLCASSRRGGPGHEKLFFGSGTQLSVL.

For this clone: A far larger clone is a single base away, which makes a read error likely. The V and J genes are TRBV11-1 and TRBJ2-5, with 12 bases aligning to TRBD1. The closer fit of TRBJ2-7 to the DNA end suggests the J call may be wrong. Germline V gene sequence: CDR1 SGHAT, CDR2 FQDESV (reference sequence). The CDR3 covers 15 residues. Written as DNA, the CDR3 is TGTGCCAGCAGCCCGGGACAGGGGGCATCCTACGAGCAGTACTTC. It is translated as CASSPGQGASYEQYF.

This clone showed up just once. This chain uses TRBV19 with TRBJ2-6; D is ambiguous. V dropped 7 bases and J dropped 3 bases, with 4 bases sitting between them. This CDR3 has 12 residues. In germline, CDR1 is LNHDA, CDR2 SQIVND (reference sequence). In DNA form, the CDR3 reads TGTGCCAGTACCGGTGGGGCCAACGTCCTGACTTTC. Protein: CASTGGANVLTF.